In its sample, the clone carrying this T cell receptor beta chain was seen a few times. In TCRdb, the 5' RACE reads were re-called with MiXCR into one record per CDR3 protein. Altogether roughly 120,000 distinct CDR3 sequences are present, 15% to 20% being singletons, with the ten largest covering roughly 3.1%. The data are from a study of human T cells and chemical hapten exposure. The authors extracted total RNA from unfractionated whole blood. Per germline, CDR1 SEHNR and CDR2 FQNEAQ (reference sequence). V shed 5 bases, J shed 14 bases, and the junction held 9 bases outside the gene matches. This CDR3 has 13 amino acids.

The rearrangement uses TRBV7-9 and TRBJ2-1; 10 nucleotides align to TRBD2. The TCR originated in a human donor in good health. The CDR3 bases are TGTGCCAGCAGCCTCAGCGGGAGGGATTTGGAGTTCTTC. As protein: CASSLSGRDLEFF.